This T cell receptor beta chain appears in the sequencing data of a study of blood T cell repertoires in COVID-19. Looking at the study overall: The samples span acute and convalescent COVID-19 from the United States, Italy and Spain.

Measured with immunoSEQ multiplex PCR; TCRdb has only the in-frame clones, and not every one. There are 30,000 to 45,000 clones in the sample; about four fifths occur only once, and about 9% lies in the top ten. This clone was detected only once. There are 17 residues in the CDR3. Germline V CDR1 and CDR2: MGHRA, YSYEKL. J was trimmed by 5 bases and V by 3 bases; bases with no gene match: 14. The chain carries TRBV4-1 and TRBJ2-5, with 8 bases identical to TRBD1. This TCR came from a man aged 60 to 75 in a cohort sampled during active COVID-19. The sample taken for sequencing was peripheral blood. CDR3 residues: CASSQTRPGGPGETQYF. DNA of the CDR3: TGCGCCAGCAGCCAGACTAGACCAGGGGGCCCTGGGGAGACCCAGTACTTC.